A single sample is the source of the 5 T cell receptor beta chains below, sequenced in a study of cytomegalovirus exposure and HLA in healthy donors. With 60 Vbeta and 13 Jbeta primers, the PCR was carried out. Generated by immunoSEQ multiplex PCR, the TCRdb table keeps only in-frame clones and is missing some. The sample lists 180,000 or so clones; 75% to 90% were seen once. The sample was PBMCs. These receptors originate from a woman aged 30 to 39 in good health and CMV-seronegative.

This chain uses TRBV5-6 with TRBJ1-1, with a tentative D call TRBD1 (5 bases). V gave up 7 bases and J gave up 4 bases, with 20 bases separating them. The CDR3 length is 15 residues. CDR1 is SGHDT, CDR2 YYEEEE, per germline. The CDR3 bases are TGTGCCAGCGACAAGACAGATTCGGGGGGCACTGAAGCTTTCTTT. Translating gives CASDKTDSGGTEAFF.

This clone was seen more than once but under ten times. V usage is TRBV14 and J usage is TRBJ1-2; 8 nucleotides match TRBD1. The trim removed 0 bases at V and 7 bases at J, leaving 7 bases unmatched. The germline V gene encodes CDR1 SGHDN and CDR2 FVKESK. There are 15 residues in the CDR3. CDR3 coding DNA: TGTGCCAGCAGCCAAGATTTCGTGACAGGGGTTGGCTACACCTTC. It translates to CASSQDFVTGVGYTF.

This chain's CDR3 is CASSYTGGTEAFF. CDR3 sequence (DNA): TGTGCCAGCAGTTACACCGGGGGAACTGAAGCTTTCTTT. The chain carries TRBV6-5 and TRBJ1-1, with a tentative D call TRBD1 (5 bases). The CDR3 contains 13 residues. CDR1 and CDR2 (germline): MNHEY, SVGAGI. V was shortened by 2 bases and J by 5 bases, with 9 bases between the two germline ends.

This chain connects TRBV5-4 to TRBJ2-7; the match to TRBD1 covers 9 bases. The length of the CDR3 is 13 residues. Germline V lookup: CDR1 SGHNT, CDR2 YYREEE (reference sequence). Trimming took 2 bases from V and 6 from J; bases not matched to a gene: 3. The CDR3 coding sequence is TGTGCCAGCAGCTTAGGACAGGGGAGCGAGCAGTACTTC. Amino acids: CASSLGQGSEQYF.

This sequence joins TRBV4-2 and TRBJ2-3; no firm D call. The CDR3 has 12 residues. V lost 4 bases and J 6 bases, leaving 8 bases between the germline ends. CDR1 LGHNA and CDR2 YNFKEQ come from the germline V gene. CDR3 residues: CASSLDSDTQYF. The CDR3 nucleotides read TGTGCCAGCAGCCTAGATAGCGATACGCAGTATTTT.